This entry lists 17 T cell receptor beta chains sequenced from one sample in a study of early T cells in non-severe SARS-CoV-2 infection. MiXCR was run by TCRdb on the 5' RACE reads, yielding one entry per CDR3 protein. The table shows approximately 35,000 distinct CDR3 sequences, with under 6% occurring only once. Material for sequencing was whole blood. The origin of the receptors is an adult who was a healthcare worker with PCR-confirmed SARS-CoV-2 infection or an uninfected control (not recorded which).

This clonotype has ten or more counts. The genes are TRBV11-2 and TRBJ2-2, with D uncertain. V was pared by 0 bases and J by 7 bases, with 6 bases between. This CDR3 is built from 13 residues. Germline V gene data show CDR1 as SGHAT and CDR2 as FQNNGV. Here the CDR3 DNA reads TGTGCCAGCAGCTTAGAGAGTGGCGGGGAGCTGTTTTTT. Encoded protein: CASSLESGGELFF.

This clonotype was found many times. The rearrangement uses TRBV6-2 or TRBV6-3 and TRBJ2-7; 8 bases are shared with TRBD2. V lost 2 bases to trimming and J lost 4 bases; unmatched junction nucleotides: 13. CDR3 size: 17 residues. CDR1 and CDR2 (germline): MNHEY, SVGEGT. CDR3 nucleotides: TGTGCCAGCAGTTACCCCAGCGGGGGCGTCAACCCTTACGAGCAGTACTTC. As protein: CASSYPSGGVNPYEQYF.

In its sample, this clonotype was seen many times. This chain joins TRBV18 and TRBJ2-2; D is perhaps TRBD2 (6 bases). The germline V gene encodes CDR1 KGHSH and CDR2 LQKENI. The CDR3 totals 15 residues. V was trimmed by 3 bases and J by 2 bases, leaving 10 bases between them. The CDR3 DNA reads TGTGCCAGCTCACCCCCTGGACTAAACACCGGGGAGCTGTTTTTT. It encodes CASSPPGLNTGELFF. Together with reference TRBV18 and TRBJ2-2, the CDR3 gives the full variable domain: NAGVMQNPRHLVRRRGQEARLRCSPMKGHSHVYWYRQLPEEGLKFMVYLQKENIIDESGMPKERFSAEFPKEGPSILRIQQVVRGDSAAYFCASSPPGLNTGELFFGEGSRLTVL.

This clonotype occurred many times. The chain is built from TRBV30 and TRBJ1-6; D call uncertain. V was clipped by 4 bases and J by 0 bases, with 10 bases between them. The CDR3 is 15 amino acids. The germline V gene has CDR1 GTSNPN and CDR2 SVGIG (reference sequence). CDR3 protein: CAWNMGISYNSPLHF. CDR3 in DNA: TGTGCCTGGAATATGGGGATCTCCTATAATTCACCCCTCCACTTT.

The sample holds many counts of this clonotype. The J gene is TRBJ2-6, the V gene TRBV2; D is ambiguous. This CDR3 is 12 amino acids long. Germline CDR1 reads SNHLY; CDR2 reads FYNNEI. Trimming shortened V by 4 bases and J by 3 bases, and 1 base separated the two germline ends. The CDR3 loop reads CASSVGANVLTF. DNA for the CDR3: TGTGCCAGCAGTGTTGGGGCCAACGTCCTGACTTTC.

This clonotype was seen a handful of times. This chain links TRBV5-6 with TRBJ2-4, with D hard to call. The CDR3 consists of 16 residues. V was shortened by 1 base and J by 0 bases, with 11 bases between the two germline ends. Germline CDR1 is SGHDT and CDR2 is YYEEEE. CDR3 sequence: CASSLFDSAAKNIQYF. The CDR3 region has the DNA TGTGCCAGCAGCTTGTTTGATTCAGCAGCCAAAAACATTCAGTACTTC.

This clonotype was recorded at least ten times. The chain has TRBV21-1 and TRBJ2-7; the D call in the table, TRBD2, was not verified against the DNA. TRBV21-1 is labeled a pseudogene. The length of the CDR3 is 14 residues. CDR3 coding DNA: TGTGCCAGCAGCAAAGAGGCCCTTACGGGGGAGCAGTACTTC. Encoded protein: CASSKEALTGEQYF.

This clonotype was observed at least ten times. The chain carries TRBV10-3 and TRBJ2-7, with D tentatively TRBD1 (6 bases). V lost 1 base and J lost 6, with 10 bases in between. The CDR3 length is 13 residues. Germline-derived CDR1 and CDR2 are ENHRY and SYGVKD. The CDR3: CAISEYGGGEQYF. In nucleotides, the CDR3 is TGTGCCATCAGTGAGTATGGGGGCGGCGAGCAGTACTTC.

This clonotype was picked up many times. The chain combines TRBV12-3 or TRBV12-4 with TRBJ1-2; D gene ambiguous. The CDR3 has 14 residues. V lost 4 bases to trimming and J lost 0 bases, with 9 bases between them. The CDR3 region is CASSWGFSNYGYTF. The CDR3 region has the DNA TGTGCCAGCAGTTGGGGATTTTCTAACTATGGCTACACCTTC.

At least ten counts were recorded for this clonotype. One junction end disagrees with the germline gene, perhaps due to a read error. This chain uses TRBV6-2 or TRBV6-3 with TRBJ1-5; 7 bases fit TRBD1. The CDR3 sequence is 15 residues long. Germline V gene sequence: CDR1 MNHEY, CDR2 SVGEGT. CDR3 DNA: TGTGCCAGCAGTTACGTGTCTACGGGACAGTCAAGTCTAAATTTT. It translates to CASSYVSTGQSSLNF.

This clonotype was counted ten times or more. This rearrangement joins TRBV12-3 or TRBV12-4 to TRBJ2-3; D gene uncertain. This CDR3 contains 15 residues. V was clipped by 4 bases and J by 1 base, with 12 bases between them. The chain's CDR3 is CASSSATTRTDTQYF. CDR3 DNA sequence: TGTGCCAGCAGTTCAGCTACTACCCGCACAGATACGCAGTATTTT.

The sample holds many counts of this clonotype. The chain uses TRBV9 and TRBJ2-3; 16 bases map to TRBD2. The CDR3 is made up of 16 amino acids. V lost 2 bases and J lost 9; bases outside the gene matches: 6. Germline CDR1 SGDLS, CDR2 YYNGEE. The CDR3 DNA reads as TGTGCCAGCAGCGTTGGGACTAGCGGGGGGGCAGTGACGCAGTATTTT. Translation: CASSVGTSGGAVTQYF.

This clonotype was recorded at least ten times. The V and J genes are TRBV27 and TRBJ1-2, with D perhaps matching TRBD1 (5 bases). CDR3 length equals 11 residues. The germline gives CDR1 MNHEY, CDR2 SMNVEV (reference sequence). The germline V and J ends were trimmed by 8 bases and 4 bases, with 8 bases remaining between them. The CDR3 loop is CASRGGYGYTF. In DNA form, the CDR3 reads TGTGCCAGCCGGGGCGGCTATGGCTACACCTTC.

The chain uses TRBV12-3 or TRBV12-4 and TRBJ2-7, with a weak D call TRBD1 (6 bases). Trimming cost V 6 bases and J 7 bases, with 25 bases left between them. The CDR3 runs to 16 residues. CDR3 amino acids: CASSPQGRQVAAEQYF. The CDR3 DNA reads TGTGCCAGCAGCCCCCAGGGCCGACAGGTTGCGGCAGAGCAGTACTTC.

V gene TRBV18 combines with J gene TRBJ1-2; D call uncertain. The CDR3 consists of 12 residues. V lost 4 bases, J lost 11 bases, and 14 bases lay in between. CDR1 and CDR2 (germline): KGHSH, LQKENI. The CDR3 here is CASSRLQSPYTF. CDR3 DNA sequence: TGTGCCAGCTCACGACTACAGAGCCCGTACACCTTC.

This clonotype was recorded many times. The CDR3 DNA follows: TGTGCCACCAGCAGAGTTCTAAAGGGAGGCTACTACGAGCAGTACTTC. It specifies CATSRVLKGGYYEQYF. The rearrangement joins TRBV15 to TRBJ2-7, with a possible D match to TRBD2 (6 bases). Trimming left V 1 base short and J 3 bases short, with 16 bases between. The germline V gene has CDR1 LNHNV and CDR2 YYDKDF (reference sequence). This CDR3 spans 16 amino acids. Complete variable domain (other parts from reference TRBV15 and TRBJ2-7): DAMVIQNPRYQVTQFGKPVTLSCSQTLNHNVMYWYQQKSSQAPKLLFHYYDKDFNNEADTPDNFQSRRPNTSFCFLDIRSPGLGDTAMYLCATSRVLKGGYYEQYFGPGTRLTVT.

This clonotype was detected many times. The rearrangement joins TRBV6-5 to TRBJ2-3; D may be TRBD1 (5 bases). Germline CDR1 MNHEY, CDR2 SVGAGI. Trimming removed 4 bases from V and 7 bases from J, with 9 bases in between. The CDR3 sequence is 12 residues long. CDR3 protein: CASSSQGHTQYF. The DNA of the CDR3 is TGTGCCAGCAGTTCCCAGGGTCATACGCAGTATTTT.